This TCR beta chain emerged from a study of cytomegalovirus exposure and HLA in healthy donors. Study-level results: Using the classifier, cytomegalovirus status was reportedly diagnosed with high specificity and sensitivity. Among TCR beta chains, those listed as cytomegalovirus-associated numbered about 160.

Points on this clone: What it binds is unknown.

The CDR3 length is 15 residues. V was cut by 2 bases and J by 0 bases, with 10 bases left in between. Germline-derived CDR1 and CDR2 are SGHDN and FVKESK. Libraries were prepared by immunoSEQ multiplex PCR; TCRdb keeps only in-frame clonotypes and omits some of them. The data show fewer than 200,000 clones, roughly 96% seen once. The specimen was PBMCs. This receptor was obtained from a young woman in good health and CMV-seronegative. The V call is TRBV14, the J call TRBJ1-1; D gene ambiguous. CDR3 region: CASSQHRVLNTEAFF. The CDR3 coding sequence is TGTGCCAGCAGCCAACACCGGGTCTTGAACACTGAAGCTTTCTTT. Filled out from reference TRBV14 and TRBJ1-1, the complete variable domain reads EAGVTQFPSHSVIEKGQTVTLRCDPISGHDNLYWYRRVMGKEIKFLLHFVKESKQDESGMPNNRFLAERTGGTYSTLKVQPAELEDSGVYFCASSQHRVLNTEAFFGQGTRLTVV.